This record covers a single T cell receptor beta chain. What it recognizes is unknown. The V gene end was trimmed by 2 bases and the J gene end by 3 bases; junction bases not matched to a gene: 7. The length of the CDR3 is 15 residues. CDR1 and CDR2 (germline): MDHEN, SYDVKM. The data belong to a study of identical twins. Each CDR3 protein gets one entry after TCRdb re-called the 5' RACE reads with MiXCR. This repertoire shows 1.5 million to 2 million distinct CDR3 sequences, around a third found once; its top ten account for over 0.25%. Whole-study findings and limits: The more abundant beta clonotypes in cord blood had fewer insertions, and memory repertoires did not show this.

This TCR derives from a newborn girl in good health. The sample was cord blood. The chain employs TRBV28 and TRBJ2-7, with 7 bases aligning to TRBD2. The CDR3 bases are TGTGCCAGCAGTTTAATGCGCAGCGGGGACTACGAGCAGTACTTC. Protein: CASSLMRSGDYEQYF.